The clone carrying this T cell receptor beta chain turned up a few times. No antigen is known for it. These data originate in a study of blood T cells in healthy people across ages. General study results and limits: Among long-lived donors, naive CD4+ cells were more numerous and diversity higher than in aged donors.

Peripheral blood was drawn, approximately 9.5 milliliters per donor. Isolation of PBMCs gave at least 6 million cells per sample. PCR was performed a second time for about 6 to 11 cycles using a sample-barcoded 5' primer and a J-beta primer mix. Each TCR beta cDNA got a 12-nucleotide random molecular identifier. TCRdb independently ran MiXCR on the 5' RACE reads; one entry per CDR3 protein. The sample records over 1,500,000 distinct CDR3 sequences, 40% to 55% being singletons. The sequencing input was blood. This TCR derives from a woman aged 40 to 50 in good health.

DNA for the CDR3: TGTGCCAGCAGCTTAGGGGTCGGTCCGGGGGAGACCCAGTACTTC. It codes for CASSLGVGPGETQYF. The genes are TRBV7-8 and TRBJ2-5; TRBD2 might be the D (5 bases). This CDR3 has 15 amino acids. V gave up 1 base and J gave up 5 bases, with 14 bases separating them. CDR1 and CDR2 from the germline V gene are SGHVS and FQNEAQ.